The clone carrying this T cell receptor (beta chain) showed up just a few times. Antigen: not known. The sample comes from a study of blood T cells in healthy people across ages. Together with a sample-barcoded 5' primer, a J-beta primer mix was included in a second PCR lasting roughly 6 to 12 cycles. TCRdb used MiXCR to reprocess the 5' RACE reads, holding one entry per CDR3 protein. Here the sample spans around 940,000 distinct CDR3 sequences, 51% being singletons. Every sample had a minimum of 6 million PBMCs isolated. Extraction yielded at least 5 micrograms of total RNA per sample. Findings of the study overall: Calculation of diversity from one million T cells yielded estimates considered to be underestimates. Conclusively comparing naive with antigen-experienced cells was impossible with unsorted PBMCs.

V shed 6 bases and J 2 bases; nucleotides not matched to a gene: 10. Germline CDR1 SNHLY, CDR2 FYNNEI. The CDR3 is made up of 16 amino acids. The chain has TRBV2 and TRBJ2-3, with 8 bases matching TRBD2. The sequencing input was blood. This receptor was identified in an older woman in good health. CDR3 in amino acids: CASRAIPSGSTDTQYF. CDR3 in DNA: TGTGCCAGCAGAGCCATCCCTAGCGGGTCCACAGATACGCAGTATTTT.